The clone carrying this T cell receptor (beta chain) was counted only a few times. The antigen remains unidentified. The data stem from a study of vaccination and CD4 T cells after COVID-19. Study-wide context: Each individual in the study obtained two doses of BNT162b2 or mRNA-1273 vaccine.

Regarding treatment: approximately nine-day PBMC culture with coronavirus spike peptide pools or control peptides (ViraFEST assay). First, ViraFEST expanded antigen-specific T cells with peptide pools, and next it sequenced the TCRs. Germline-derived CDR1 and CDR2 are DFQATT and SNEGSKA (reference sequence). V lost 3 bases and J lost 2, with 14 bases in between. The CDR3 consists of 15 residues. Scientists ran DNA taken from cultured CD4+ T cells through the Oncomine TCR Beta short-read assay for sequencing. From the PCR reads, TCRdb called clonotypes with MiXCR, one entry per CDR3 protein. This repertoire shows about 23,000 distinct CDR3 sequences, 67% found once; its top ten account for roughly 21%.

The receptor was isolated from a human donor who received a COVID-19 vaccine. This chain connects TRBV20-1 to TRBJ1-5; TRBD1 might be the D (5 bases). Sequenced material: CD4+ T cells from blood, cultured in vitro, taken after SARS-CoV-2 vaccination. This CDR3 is CSARGGEFGNQPQHF. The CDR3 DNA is TGCAGTGCTAGGGGAGGGGAGTTCGGCAATCAGCCCCAGCATTTT.